What follows is one T cell receptor (beta chain) and its context. The record originates from a study of cytomegalovirus exposure and HLA in healthy donors. In the study overall: Inside one of the first data releases sat about 85 million unique TCRs taken from HLA-typed donors.

PCR used 60 Vbeta primers and 13 Jbeta primers. Clones were read by immunoSEQ multiplex PCR, and TCRdb kept only the in-frame ones, dropping some. The table shows approximately 150,000 clones, with over 65% occurring only once. The CDR3 spans 16 residues. The germline gives CDR1 MDHEN, CDR2 SYDVKM. V was cut by 2 bases and J by 2 bases, with 15 bases left in between. V gene TRBV28 combines with J gene TRBJ1-1, with D possibly TRBD1 on 6 matching bases. Sequencing input: PBMCs. The origin of this receptor is a woman between 25 and 40 years old in good health and CMV-seropositive. The CDR3 DNA follows: TGTGCCAGCAGTTTAAGGTCTCGAGGGGGAAACACTGAAGCTTTCTTT. Residues: CASSLRSRGGNTEAFF.